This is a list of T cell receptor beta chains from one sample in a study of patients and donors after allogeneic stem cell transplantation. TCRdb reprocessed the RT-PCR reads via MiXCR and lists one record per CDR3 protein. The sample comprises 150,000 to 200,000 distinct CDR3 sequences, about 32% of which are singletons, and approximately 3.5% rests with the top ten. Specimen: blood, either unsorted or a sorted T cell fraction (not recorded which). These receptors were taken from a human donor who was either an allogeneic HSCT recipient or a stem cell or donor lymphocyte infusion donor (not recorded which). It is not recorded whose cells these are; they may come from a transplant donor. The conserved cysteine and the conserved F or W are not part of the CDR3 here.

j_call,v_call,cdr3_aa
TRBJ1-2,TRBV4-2,ASSQDEVQSYGYT
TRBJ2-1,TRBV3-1,ASSQEGPLPYNEQF
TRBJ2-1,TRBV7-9,ASSGFAGFNEQF
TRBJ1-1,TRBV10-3,AISETESGAF
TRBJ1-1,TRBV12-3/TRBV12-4,ASSLKSPLNTEAF
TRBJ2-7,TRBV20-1,SAINVGLRGSYEQY
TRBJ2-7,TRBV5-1,ASSFGTSGSSAYEQY
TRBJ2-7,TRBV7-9,ASSFLRGGYEQY
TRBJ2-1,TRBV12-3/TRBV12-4,ASSWKDDGYNEQF
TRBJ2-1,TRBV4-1,ASSQGPTSRNEQF
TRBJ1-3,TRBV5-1,ASRRGGGPGNTIY
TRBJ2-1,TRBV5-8,ASSRTGTTYNEQF
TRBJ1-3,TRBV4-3,ASSQDRGSLRGNTIY
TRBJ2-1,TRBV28,ASSWRTIFDEQF